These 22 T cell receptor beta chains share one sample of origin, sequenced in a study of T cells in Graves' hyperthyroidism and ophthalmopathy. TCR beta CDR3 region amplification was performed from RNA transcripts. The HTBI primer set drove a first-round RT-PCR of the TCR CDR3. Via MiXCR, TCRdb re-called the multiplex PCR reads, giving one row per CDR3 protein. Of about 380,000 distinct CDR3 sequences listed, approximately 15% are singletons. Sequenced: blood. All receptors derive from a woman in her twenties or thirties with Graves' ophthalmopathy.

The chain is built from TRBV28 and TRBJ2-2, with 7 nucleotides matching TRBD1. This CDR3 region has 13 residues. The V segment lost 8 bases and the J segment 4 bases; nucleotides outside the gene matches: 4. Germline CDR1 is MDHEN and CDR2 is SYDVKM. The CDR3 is CASWDRITGELFF. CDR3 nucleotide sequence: TGTGCCAGCTGGGACAGAATCACCGGGGAGCTGTTTTTT.

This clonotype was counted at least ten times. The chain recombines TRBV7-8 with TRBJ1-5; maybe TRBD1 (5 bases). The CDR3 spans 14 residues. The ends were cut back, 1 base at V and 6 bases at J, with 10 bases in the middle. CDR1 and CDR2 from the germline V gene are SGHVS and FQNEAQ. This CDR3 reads CASSLDRFFQPQHF. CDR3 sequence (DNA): TGTGCCAGCAGCTTAGACAGGTTCTTTCAGCCCCAGCATTTT.

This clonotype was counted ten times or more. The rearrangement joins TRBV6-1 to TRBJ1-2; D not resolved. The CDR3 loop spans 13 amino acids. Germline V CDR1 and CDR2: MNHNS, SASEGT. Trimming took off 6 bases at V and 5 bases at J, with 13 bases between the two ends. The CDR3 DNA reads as TGTGCCAGCAGACTCACACGTTCGTATGGCTACACCTTC. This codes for CASRLTRSYGYTF.

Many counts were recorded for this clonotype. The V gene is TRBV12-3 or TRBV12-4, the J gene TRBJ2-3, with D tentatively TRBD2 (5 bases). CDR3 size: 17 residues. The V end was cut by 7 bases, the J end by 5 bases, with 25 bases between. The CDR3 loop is CASKNVRTSAGVDTQYF. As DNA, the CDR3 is TGTGCCAGCAAGAACGTCCGGACCTCCGCGGGCGTAGATACGCAGTATTTT.

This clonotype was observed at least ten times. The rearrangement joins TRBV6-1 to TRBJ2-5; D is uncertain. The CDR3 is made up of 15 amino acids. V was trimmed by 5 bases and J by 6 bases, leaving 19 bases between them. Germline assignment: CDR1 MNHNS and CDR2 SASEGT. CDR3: CASSYVAVDRKTQYF. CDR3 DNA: TGTGCCAGCAGTTATGTGGCAGTGGATCGGAAGACCCAGTACTTC.

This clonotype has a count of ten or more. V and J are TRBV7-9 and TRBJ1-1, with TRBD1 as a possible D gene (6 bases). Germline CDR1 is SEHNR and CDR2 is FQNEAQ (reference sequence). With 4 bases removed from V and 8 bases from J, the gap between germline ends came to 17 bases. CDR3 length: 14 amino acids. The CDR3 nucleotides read TGTGCCAGCAGCTCTTTAACCAGCGACAGGGAAGCTTTCTTT. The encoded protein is CASSSLTSDREAFF.

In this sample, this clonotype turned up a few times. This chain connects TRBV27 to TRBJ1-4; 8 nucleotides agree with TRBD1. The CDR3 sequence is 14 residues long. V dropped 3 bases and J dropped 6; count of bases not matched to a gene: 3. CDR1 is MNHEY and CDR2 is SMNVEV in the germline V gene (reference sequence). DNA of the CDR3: TGTGCCAGCAGTTTCTCAGGGGGCTATGAAAAACTGTTTTTT. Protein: CASSFSGGYEKLFF.

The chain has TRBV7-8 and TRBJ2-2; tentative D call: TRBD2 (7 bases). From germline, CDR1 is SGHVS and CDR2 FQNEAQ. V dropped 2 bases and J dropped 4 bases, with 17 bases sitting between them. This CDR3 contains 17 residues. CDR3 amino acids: CASSLFSRGLGTGELFF. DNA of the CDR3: TGTGCCAGCAGCTTATTTTCGCGGGGGCTAGGCACCGGGGAGCTGTTTTTT. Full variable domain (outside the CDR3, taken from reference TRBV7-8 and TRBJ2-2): GAGVSQSPRYKVAKRGQDVALRCDPISGHVSLFWYQQALGQGPEFLTYFQNEAQLDKSGLPSDRFFAERPEGSVSTLKIQRTQQEDSAVYLCASSLFSRGLGTGELFFGEGSRLTVL.

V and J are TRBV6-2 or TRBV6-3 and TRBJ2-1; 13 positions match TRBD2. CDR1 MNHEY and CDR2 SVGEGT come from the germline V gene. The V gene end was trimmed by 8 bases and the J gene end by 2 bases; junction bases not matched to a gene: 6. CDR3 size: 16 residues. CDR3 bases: TGTGCCAGCGGTGCAACTAGCGGGGGGGCCTACAATGAGCAGTTCTTC. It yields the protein CASGATSGGAYNEQFF.

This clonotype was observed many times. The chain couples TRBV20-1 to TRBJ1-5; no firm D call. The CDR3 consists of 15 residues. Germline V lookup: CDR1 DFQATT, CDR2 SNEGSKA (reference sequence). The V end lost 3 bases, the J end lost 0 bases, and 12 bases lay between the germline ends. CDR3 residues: CSARKTLYSNQPQHF. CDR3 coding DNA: TGCAGTGCTAGGAAGACCCTCTATAGCAATCAGCCCCAGCATTTT.

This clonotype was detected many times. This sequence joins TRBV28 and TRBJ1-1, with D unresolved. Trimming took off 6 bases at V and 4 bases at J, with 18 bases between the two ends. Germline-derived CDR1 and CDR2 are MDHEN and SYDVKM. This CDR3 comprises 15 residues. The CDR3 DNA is TGTGCCAGCAGCTCTCGGCTAGGGTACCGCACTGAAGCTTTCTTT. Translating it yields CASSSRLGYRTEAFF.

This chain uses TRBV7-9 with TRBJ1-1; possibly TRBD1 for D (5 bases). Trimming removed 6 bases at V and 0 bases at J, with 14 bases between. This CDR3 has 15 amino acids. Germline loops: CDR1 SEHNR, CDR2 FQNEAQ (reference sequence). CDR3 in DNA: TGTGCCAGCAGTAGCCCGGACACCTTGAACACTGAAGCTTTCTTT. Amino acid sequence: CASSSPDTLNTEAFF.

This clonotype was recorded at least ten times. CDR3: CASIFGWGRGFTEAFF. The CDR3 DNA reads as TGTGCCAGCATATTCGGCTGGGGGCGAGGCTTTACTGAAGCTTTCTTT. The chain combines TRBV6-1 with TRBJ1-1; D is possibly TRBD1 (6 bases). The germline CDR1 and CDR2 sequences are MNHNS and SASEGT. V lost 7 bases and J lost 5, with 23 bases in between. CDR3 length: 16 amino acids.

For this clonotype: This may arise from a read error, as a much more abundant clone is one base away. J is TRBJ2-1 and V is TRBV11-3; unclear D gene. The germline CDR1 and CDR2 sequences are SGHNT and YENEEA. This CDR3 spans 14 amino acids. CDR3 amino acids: CTSSLALFGNEQFF. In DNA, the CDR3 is TGTACCAGCAGCTTAGCATTGTTCGGCAATGAGCAGTTCTTC.

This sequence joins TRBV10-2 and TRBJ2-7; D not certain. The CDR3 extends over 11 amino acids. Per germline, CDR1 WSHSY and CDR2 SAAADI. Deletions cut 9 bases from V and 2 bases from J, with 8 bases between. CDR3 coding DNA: TGCGCCAGTACTGGGGCCTACGAGCAGTACTTC. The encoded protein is CASTGAYEQYF.

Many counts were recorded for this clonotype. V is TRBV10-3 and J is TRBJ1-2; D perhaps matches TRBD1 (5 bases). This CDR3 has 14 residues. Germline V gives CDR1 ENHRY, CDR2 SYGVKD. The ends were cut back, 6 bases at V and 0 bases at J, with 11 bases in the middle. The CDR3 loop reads CAISDMTANYGYTF. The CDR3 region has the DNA TGTGCCATCAGCGACATGACAGCTAACTATGGCTACACCTTC.

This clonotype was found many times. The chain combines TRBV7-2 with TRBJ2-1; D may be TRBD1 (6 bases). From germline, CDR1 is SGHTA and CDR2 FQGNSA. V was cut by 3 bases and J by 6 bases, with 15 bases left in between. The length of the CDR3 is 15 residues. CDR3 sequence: CASSLIWGPGNEQFF. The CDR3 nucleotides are TGTGCCAGCAGCTTGATTTGGGGGCCGGGCAATGAGCAGTTCTTC.

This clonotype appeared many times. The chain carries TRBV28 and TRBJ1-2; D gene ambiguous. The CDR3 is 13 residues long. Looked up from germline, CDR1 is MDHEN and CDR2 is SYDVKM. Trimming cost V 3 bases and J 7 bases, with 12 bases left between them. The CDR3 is CASSFPGLGGYTF. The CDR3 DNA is TGTGCCAGCAGTTTCCCCGGTTTGGGTGGCTACACCTTC.

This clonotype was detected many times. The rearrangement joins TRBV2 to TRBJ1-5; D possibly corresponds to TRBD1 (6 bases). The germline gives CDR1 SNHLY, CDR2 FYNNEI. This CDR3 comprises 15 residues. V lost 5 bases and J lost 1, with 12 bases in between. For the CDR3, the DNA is TGTGCCAGCAGTTGGACAGTCGTGAGCAATCAGCCCCAGCATTTT. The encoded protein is CASSWTVVSNQPQHF. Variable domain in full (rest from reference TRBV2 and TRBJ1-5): EPEVTQTPSHQVTQMGQEVILRCVPISNHLYFYWYRQILGQKVEFLVSFYNNEISEKSEIFDDQFSVERPDGSNFTLKIRSTKLEDSAMYFCASSWTVVSNQPQHFGDGTRLSIL.

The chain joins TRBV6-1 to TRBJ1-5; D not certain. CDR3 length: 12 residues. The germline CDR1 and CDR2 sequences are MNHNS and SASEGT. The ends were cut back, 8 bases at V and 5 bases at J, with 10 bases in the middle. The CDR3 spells CASRPEDQPQHF. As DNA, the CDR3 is TGTGCCAGCCGCCCGGAAGATCAGCCCCAGCATTTT.

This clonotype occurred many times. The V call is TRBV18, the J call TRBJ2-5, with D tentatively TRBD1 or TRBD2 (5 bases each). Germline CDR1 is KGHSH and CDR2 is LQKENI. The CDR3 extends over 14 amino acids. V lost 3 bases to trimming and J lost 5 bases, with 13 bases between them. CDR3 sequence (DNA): TGTGCCAGCTCACCTGGGACGCCGGGGGAGACCCAGTACTTC. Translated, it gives CASSPGTPGETQYF.

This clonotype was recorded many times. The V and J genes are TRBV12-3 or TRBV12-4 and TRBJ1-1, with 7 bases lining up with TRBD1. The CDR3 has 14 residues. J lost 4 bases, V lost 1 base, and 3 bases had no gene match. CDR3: CASSLGAGGTEAFF. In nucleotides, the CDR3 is TGTGCCAGCAGTTTAGGGGCAGGGGGCACTGAAGCTTTCTTT.